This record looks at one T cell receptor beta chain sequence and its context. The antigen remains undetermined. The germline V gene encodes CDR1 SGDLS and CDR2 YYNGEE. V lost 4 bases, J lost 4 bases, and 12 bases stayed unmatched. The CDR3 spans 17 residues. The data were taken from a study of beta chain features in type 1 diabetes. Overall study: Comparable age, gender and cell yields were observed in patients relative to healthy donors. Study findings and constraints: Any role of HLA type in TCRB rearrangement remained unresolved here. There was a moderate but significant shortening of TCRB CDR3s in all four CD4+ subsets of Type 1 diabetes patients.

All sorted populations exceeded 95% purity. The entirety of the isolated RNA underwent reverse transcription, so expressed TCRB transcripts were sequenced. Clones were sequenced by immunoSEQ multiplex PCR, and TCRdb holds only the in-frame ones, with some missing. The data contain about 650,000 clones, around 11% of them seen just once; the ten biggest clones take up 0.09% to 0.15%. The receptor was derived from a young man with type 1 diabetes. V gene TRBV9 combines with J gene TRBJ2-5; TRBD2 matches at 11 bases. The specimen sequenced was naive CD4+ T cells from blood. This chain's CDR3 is CASSSRASGGPGETQYF. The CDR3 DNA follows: TGTGCCAGCAGCTCGAGGGCTAGCGGGGGGCCAGGAGAGACCCAGTACTTC.